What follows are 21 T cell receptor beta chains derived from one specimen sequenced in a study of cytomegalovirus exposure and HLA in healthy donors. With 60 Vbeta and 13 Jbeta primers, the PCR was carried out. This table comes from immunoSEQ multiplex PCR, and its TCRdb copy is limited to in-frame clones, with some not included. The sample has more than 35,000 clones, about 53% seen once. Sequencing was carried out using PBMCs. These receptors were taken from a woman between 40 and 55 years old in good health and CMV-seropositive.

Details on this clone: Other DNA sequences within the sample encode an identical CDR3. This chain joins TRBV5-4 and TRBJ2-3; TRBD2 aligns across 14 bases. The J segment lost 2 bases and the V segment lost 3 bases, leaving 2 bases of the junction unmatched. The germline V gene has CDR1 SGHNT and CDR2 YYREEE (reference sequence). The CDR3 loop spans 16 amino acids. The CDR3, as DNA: TGTGCCAGCAGCTCGGGACTAGCGGGGGCCACAGATACGCAGTATTTT. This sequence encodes CASSSGLAGATDTQYF.

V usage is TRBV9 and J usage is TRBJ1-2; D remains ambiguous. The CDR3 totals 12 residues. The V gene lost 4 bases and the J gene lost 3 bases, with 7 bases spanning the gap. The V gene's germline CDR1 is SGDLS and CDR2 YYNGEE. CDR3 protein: CASSRSDYGYTF. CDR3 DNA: TGTGCCAGCAGCCGTTCGGACTATGGCTACACCTTC.

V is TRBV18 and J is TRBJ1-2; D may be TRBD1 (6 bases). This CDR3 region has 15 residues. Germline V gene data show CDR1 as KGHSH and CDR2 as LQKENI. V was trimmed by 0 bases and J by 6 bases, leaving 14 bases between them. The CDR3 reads CASSPPLRGQDGYTF. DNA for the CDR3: TGTGCCAGCTCACCACCATTGCGGGGGCAGGATGGCTACACCTTC.

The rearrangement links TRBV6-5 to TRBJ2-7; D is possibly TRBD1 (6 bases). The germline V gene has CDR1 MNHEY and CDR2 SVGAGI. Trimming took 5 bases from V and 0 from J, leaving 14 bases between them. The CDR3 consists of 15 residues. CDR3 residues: CASSGKTGFSYEQYF. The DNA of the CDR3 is TGTGCCAGCAGTGGGAAGACAGGATTCTCCTACGAGCAGTACTTC.

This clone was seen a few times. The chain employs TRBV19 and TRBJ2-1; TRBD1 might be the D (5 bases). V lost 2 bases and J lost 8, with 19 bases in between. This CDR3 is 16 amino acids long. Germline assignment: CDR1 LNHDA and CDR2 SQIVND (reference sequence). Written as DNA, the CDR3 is TGTGCCAGTAGTATAACTGGGGCGCAACGAAATGATGAGCAGTTCTTC. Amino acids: CASSITGAQRNDEQFF. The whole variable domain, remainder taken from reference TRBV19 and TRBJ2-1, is DGGITQSPKYLFRKEGQNVTLSCEQNLNHDAMYWYRQDPGQGLRLIYYSQIVNDFQKGDIAEGYSVSREKKESFPLTVTSAQKNPTAFYLCASSITGAQRNDEQFFGPGTRLTVL.

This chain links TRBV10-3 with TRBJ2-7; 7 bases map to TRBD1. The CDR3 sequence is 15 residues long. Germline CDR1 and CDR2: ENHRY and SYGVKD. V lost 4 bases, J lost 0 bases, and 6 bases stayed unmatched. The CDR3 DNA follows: TGTGCCATCAGTGGTGTGAGACAGGGCTCCTACGAGCAGTACTTC. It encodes CAISGVRQGSYEQYF.

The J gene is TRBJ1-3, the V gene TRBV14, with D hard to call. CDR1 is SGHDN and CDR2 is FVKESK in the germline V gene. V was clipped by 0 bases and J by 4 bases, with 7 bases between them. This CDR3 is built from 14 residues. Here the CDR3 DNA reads TGTGCCAGCAGCCAAGATCTATCAGGAAACACCATATATTTT. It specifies CASSQDLSGNTIYF. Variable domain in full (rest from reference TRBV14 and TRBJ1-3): EAGVTQFPSHSVIEKGQTVTLRCDPISGHDNLYWYRRVMGKEIKFLLHFVKESKQDESGMPNNRFLAERTGGTYSTLKVQPAELEDSGVYFCASSQDLSGNTIYFGEGSWLTVV.

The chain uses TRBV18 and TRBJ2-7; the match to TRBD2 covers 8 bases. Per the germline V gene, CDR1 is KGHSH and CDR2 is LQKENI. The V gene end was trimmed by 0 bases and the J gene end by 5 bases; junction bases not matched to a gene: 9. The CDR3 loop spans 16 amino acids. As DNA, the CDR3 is TGTGCCAGCTCACCACCGACGGGGGGGCTCCCCAACGAGCAGTACTTC. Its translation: CASSPPTGGLPNEQYF.

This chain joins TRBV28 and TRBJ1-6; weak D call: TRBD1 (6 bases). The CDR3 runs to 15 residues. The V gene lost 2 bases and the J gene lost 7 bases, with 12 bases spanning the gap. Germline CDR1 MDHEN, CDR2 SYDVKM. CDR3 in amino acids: CASSLRGGYNSPLHF. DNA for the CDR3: TGTGCCAGCAGTTTAAGGGGGGGTTACAATTCACCCCTCCACTTT.

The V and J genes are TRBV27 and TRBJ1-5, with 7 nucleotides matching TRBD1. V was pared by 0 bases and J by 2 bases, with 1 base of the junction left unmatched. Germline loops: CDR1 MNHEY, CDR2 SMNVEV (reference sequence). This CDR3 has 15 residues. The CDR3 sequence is CASSLSGGGNQPQHF. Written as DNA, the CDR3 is TGTGCCAGCAGTTTATCAGGGGGCGGCAATCAGCCCCAGCATTTT.

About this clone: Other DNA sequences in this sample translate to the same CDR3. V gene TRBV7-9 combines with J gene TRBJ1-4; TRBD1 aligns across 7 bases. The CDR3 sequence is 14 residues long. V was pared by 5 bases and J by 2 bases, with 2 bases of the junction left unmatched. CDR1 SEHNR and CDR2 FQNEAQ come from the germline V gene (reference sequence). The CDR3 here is CASSPTGTNEKLFF. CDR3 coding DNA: TGTGCCAGCAGCCCGACAGGGACTAATGAAAAACTGTTTTTT.

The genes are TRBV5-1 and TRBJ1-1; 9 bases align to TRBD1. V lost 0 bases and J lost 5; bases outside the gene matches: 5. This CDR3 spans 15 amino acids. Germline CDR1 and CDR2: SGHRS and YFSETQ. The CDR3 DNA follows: TGCGCCAGCAGCTTGGACACAGGGGGCAGGACTGAAGCTTTCTTT. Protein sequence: CASSLDTGGRTEAFF. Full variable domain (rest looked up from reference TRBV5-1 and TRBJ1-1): KAGVTQTPRYLIKTRGQQVTLSCSPISGHRSVSWYQQTPGQGLQFLFEYFSETQRNKGNFPGRFSGRQFSNSRSEMNVSTLELGDSALYLCASSLDTGGRTEAFFGQGTRLTVV.

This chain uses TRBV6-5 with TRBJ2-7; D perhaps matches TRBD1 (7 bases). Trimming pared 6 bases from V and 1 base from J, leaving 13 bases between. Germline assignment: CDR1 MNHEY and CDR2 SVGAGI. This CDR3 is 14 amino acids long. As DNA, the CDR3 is TGTGCCAGCAGGTGGGCGGGACAGTCCTACGAGCAGTACTTC. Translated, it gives CASRWAGQSYEQYF.

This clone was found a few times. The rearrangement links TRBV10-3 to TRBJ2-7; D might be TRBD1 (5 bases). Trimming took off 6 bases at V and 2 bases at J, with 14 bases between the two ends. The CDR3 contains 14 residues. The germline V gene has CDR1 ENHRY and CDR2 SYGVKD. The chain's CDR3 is CAIRRGADTYEQYF. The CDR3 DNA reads TGTGCCATCAGGCGTGGGGCGGACACCTACGAGCAGTACTTC.

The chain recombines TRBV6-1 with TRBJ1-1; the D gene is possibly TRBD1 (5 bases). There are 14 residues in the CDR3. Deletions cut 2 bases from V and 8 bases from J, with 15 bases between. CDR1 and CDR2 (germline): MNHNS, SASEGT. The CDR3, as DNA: TGTGCCAGCAGTGAAAAAAGCAGGGCAAAGGAAGCTTTCTTT. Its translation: CASSEKSRAKEAFF.

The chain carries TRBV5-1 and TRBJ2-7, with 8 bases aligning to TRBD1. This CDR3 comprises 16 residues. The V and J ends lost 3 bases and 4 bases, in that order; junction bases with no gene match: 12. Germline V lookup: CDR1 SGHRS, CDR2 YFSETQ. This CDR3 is CASSSSPAGGGYEQYF. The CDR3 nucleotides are TGCGCCAGCAGCTCCTCTCCCGCAGGGGGCGGATACGAGCAGTACTTC.

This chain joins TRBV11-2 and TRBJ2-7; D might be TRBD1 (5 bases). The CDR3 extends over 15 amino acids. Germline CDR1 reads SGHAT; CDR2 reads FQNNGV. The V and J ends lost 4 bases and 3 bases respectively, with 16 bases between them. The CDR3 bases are TGTGCCAGCAGCTGGAACTATCTAACAGGCTACGAGCAGTACTTC. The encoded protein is CASSWNYLTGYEQYF.

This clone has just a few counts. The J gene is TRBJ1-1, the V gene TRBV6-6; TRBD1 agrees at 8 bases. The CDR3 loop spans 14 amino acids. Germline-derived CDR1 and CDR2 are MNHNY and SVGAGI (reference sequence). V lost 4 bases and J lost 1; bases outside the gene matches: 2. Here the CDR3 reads CASSWTGRNTEAFF. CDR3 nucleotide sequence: TGTGCCAGCAGTTGGACAGGGAGGAACACTGAAGCTTTCTTT.

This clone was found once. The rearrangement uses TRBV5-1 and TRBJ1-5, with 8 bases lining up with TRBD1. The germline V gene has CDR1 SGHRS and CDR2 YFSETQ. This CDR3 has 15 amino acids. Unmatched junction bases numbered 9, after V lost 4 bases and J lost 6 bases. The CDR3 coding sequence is TGCGCCAGCAGCCTGTCAGGGGGCGGCGGTCAGCCCCAGCATTTT. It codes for CASSLSGGGGQPQHF.

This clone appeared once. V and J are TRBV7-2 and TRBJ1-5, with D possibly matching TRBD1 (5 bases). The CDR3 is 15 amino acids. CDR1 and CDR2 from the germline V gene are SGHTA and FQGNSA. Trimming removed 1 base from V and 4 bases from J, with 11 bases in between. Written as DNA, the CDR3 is TGTGCCAGCAGCTTAGATAGCGGGGCTAATCAGCCCCAGCATTTT. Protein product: CASSLDSGANQPQHF.

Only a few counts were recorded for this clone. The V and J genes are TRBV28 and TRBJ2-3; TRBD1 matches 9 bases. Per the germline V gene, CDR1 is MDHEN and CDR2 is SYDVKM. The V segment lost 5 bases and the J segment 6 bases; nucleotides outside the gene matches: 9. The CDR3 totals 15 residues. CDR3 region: CASSPRDRDRDTQYF. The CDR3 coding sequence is TGTGCCAGCAGTCCCCGGGACAGGGATCGGGATACGCAGTATTTT. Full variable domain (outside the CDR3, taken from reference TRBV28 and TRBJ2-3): DVKVTQSSRYLVKRTGEKVFLECVQDMDHENMFWYRQDPGLGLRLIYFSYDVKMKEKGDIPEGYSVSREKKERFSLILESASTNQTSMYLCASSPRDRDRDTQYFGPGTRLTVL.